This T cell receptor (beta chain) appears in the sequencing data of a study of blood T cell repertoires in COVID-19. TCRdb keeps only in-frame clones here, not all; method: immunoSEQ multiplex PCR. The sample consists of 140,000 to 150,000 clones, roughly 87% of them appearing once. Cohorts were determined from participant-reported clinical history. V shed 5 bases, J shed 6 bases, and the junction held 5 bases outside the gene matches. This CDR3 has 13 residues. Sample: PBMCs or T cells enriched from blood (not recorded which). This TCR derives from a middle-aged woman who had been exposed to COVID-19. This chain connects TRBV12-3 or TRBV12-4 to TRBJ1-2, with 8 nucleotides matching TRBD1. The CDR3 coding sequence is TGTGCCAGCAGTCGTGGACAGGGCAATGGCTACACCTTC. This gives the protein CASSRGQGNGYTF.